This T cell receptor beta chain was profiled in a study of immune heterogeneity within non-small cell lung tumors. Germline CDR1 is MNHEY and CDR2 is SMNVEV (reference sequence). This CDR3 has 13 residues. V lost 6 bases, J lost 0 bases, and 8 bases lay in between. As concerns this clonotype: Antigen unknown.

The template consisted of bulk tumor genomic DNA, with 600 ng used per sample. Taken during surgery, several biopsies per primary tumor were spaced as far apart as possible within the tumor mass. Curative surgery was performed on patients who had untreated, newly diagnosed non-small cell lung cancer. A total of fewer than 18 patients with newly diagnosed non-small cell lung cancer, all of whom were undergoing surgery with curative intent, made up the donors. Notes on the study in general: For the most part, the T-cell receptor beta clonotypes present at high frequency were distinct from one individual patient to the next.

TCR beta CDR3 regions came from multiplex PCR with 32 forward V and 13 reverse J primers. TCRdb reanalysed the multiplex PCR reads using MiXCR and keeps one entry per CDR3 protein. The sample lists a few thousand distinct CDR3 sequences; more than 20% were seen once. The chain combines TRBV27 with TRBJ1-1; D remains unclear. Sequences were obtained from lung tumor tissue. This TCR derives from a man aged 60-69 years with non-small cell lung cancer. CDR3 nucleotide sequence: TGTGCCAGCAGGCGAACTATGAACACTGAAGCTTTCTTT. It is translated as CASRRTMNTEAFF.